The text below deals with one T cell receptor beta chain. Its antigen is unknown. It is likely a read error: a sequence one base away is far more abundant. Healthy HIV-negative adults with no recently reported acute infections or vaccinations were included as donors. Every donor was a Caucasian adult residing in Nashville, Tennessee, USA. For unsorted samples, 80 million to 100 million PBMCs were counted, and genomic DNA was extracted using the QIAamp DNA Blood Mini kit. Blood was collected by leukapheresis, and PBMCs were isolated by Ficoll-Histopaque density gradient centrifugation and then cryopreserved in liquid nitrogen vapor phase. The record originates from a study of shared clonotypes between healthy human individuals (dated by TCRdb to between 2020 and 2021). With regard to the full study: A couple of women and three men aged 18 to 49 years were included in the cohort. To estimate repertoire size and how much clonotypes are shared between individuals, the study performed deep sequencing of blood TCR repertoires from a handful of healthy adults. Per donor, leukapheresis produced somewhere between about 0.9 and 9.5 billion PBMCs. To increase sequencing depth and limit assay-specific biases, TCR repertoire library preparation and sequencing were carried out by different laboratories using diverse techniques.

TCR CDR3 regions were amplified from genomic DNA by multiplex PCR using the deep immunoSEQ assay. Genomic DNA extracted from each cell subset was distributed evenly over all wells of several immunoSEQ 96-well plates, and each plate served as one replicate. For unsorted PBMC, each replicate PCR was loaded with roughly 0.3 ug genomic DNA, equivalent to 25,000 to 35,000 T cell genomes. Unsorted PBMC genomic DNA was sequenced across ten immunoSEQ deep assay plates. Purified libraries were quantified with a Qubit 3.0 fluorometer, sized on a Bioanalyzer 2100, and re-quantified with the KAPA Library Quantification kit. Every immunoSEQ 96-well plate was sequenced on a separate single-read 150-cycle Illumina NextSeq 550 flow cell. The paper's processing steps were these. Because only junctional sequences without quality scores were contained in the immunoSEQ output, filtering matching that applied to full-length reads could not be performed. To assign V/J genes and CDR3, sequences were annotated using PyIR, a Python wrapper for IgBLAST v1.9, with IMGT germline references. Reads with weak V/J assignments (E-value above 1e-6), missing CDR3, stop codons, out-of-frame junctions, or ambiguous translated residues were removed. V3J clonotypes were defined by identical inferred V gene, J gene, and CDR3 amino acid sequence. Percentage overlap between repertoires was computed as shared unique clonotypes divided by the size of the smaller repertoire. Richness of each repertoire was evaluated using RTK rarefaction, the Chao1 estimator, and Recon v2.1 estimates of unobserved clonotypes. TCRdb holds this immuneACCESS table with in-frame rearrangements only. Some clones are missing; in checked studies, unresolved V genes explain under half, and the rest has no known cause. That table gives V, J and clone size, and the DNA gave D and trimming. Across this sample there are some 490,000 clones, with approximately 84% seen only once. The ten largest clones capture over 9.5% of the sample.

From the germline V gene, CDR1 is MDHEN and CDR2 is SYDVKM. The CDR3, from cysteine to phenylalanine, totals 12 residues. Only the CDR3 portion is preserved as DNA: 36 bases, with reading frame beginning at the first base. General findings and caveats noted by the study authors: Because the study included a small number of donors, the genetic and exposure-history diversity represented was limited. Sampling was restricted to blood, and TCR repertoires in tissues likely differ from the TCR repertoires found in blood. Pairwise subsampling led to the expectation that sequencing depth would affect the degree of clonotype sharing among donors.

This TCR was sampled from a woman between 40 and 55 years old in good health. Some clones in this sample may be carry-over from other donors' samples. The chain employs TRBV28 and TRBJ1-4; the D gene identity is not certain. The specimen was PBMCs. The DNA sequence reads TGTGCCAGCAGTTTATTTTCTGAAAAACTGTCTTTT. Its coded protein is CASSLFSEKLSF.